These 19 T cell receptor beta chains were sequenced from one sample in a study of siplizumab effects on memory and regulatory T cells. Produced via immunoSEQ multiplex PCR; TCRdb's table is partial and in-frame only. Counted here are approximately 100,000 clones, approximately 92% occurring once; the ten biggest clones make up roughly 0.17%. Sequencing used non-Treg CD4+ T cells sorted from blood. These receptors were collected from a human donor in good health.

CDR3: CASSRGGTNTDTQYF. The CDR3, as DNA: TGTGCCAGCAGCCGAGGTGGGACTAACACAGATACGCAGTATTTT. This chain links TRBV6-6 with TRBJ2-3; 7 bases fit TRBD2. The CDR3 has 15 amino acids. Germline V gene sequence: CDR1 MNHNY, CDR2 SVGAGI (reference sequence). V was pared by 6 bases and J by 2 bases, with 8 bases of the junction left unmatched.

The sample holds one count of this clone. This chain uses TRBV19 with TRBJ1-4; unclear D gene. The V gene's germline CDR1 is LNHDA and CDR2 SQIVND (reference sequence). V was cut by 4 bases and J by 5 bases, with 14 bases left in between. CDR3 length: 15 amino acids. In DNA, the CDR3 is TGTGCCAGTAGTACCTCAGGCCTCGGGAATGAAAAACTGTTTTTT. It codes for CASSTSGLGNEKLFF. Together with reference TRBV19 and TRBJ1-4, the CDR3 gives the full variable domain: DGGITQSPKYLFRKEGQNVTLSCEQNLNHDAMYWYRQDPGQGLRLIYYSQIVNDFQKGDIAEGYSVSREKKESFPLTVTSAQKNPTAFYLCASSTSGLGNEKLFFGSGTQLSVL.

Only a few counts were recorded for this clone. This chain links TRBV7-6 with TRBJ1-1; D is perhaps TRBD1 (5 bases). Trimming left V 5 bases short and J 1 base short, with 8 bases between. The CDR3 spans 13 residues. Germline V gene data show CDR1 as SGHVS and CDR2 as FNYEAQ. CDR3 sequence (DNA): TGTGCCAGCAGCCGACAGACGAACACTGAAGCTTTCTTT. Protein product: CASSRQTNTEAFF.

The chain couples TRBV19 to TRBJ1-5, with 7 bases identical to TRBD1. This CDR3 has 18 residues. The germline gives CDR1 LNHDA, CDR2 SQIVND (reference sequence). The ends lost 6 bases at V and 3 bases at J; junction bases unmatched: 17. The CDR3 here is CASSDYKYRGPINQPQHF. Here the CDR3 DNA reads TGTGCCAGTAGCGACTACAAATACAGGGGACCCATCAATCAGCCCCAGCATTTT.

The chain joins TRBV19 to TRBJ1-5, with D possibly TRBD1 on 6 matching bases. Germline CDR1 and CDR2: LNHDA and SQIVND (reference sequence). This CDR3 is 13 amino acids long. V shed 6 bases and J shed 3 bases, with 9 bases lying between them. The CDR3 DNA is TGTGCCAGTAGGAGGACAGTCAATCAGCCCCAGCATTTT. Its translation: CASRRTVNQPQHF. Full variable domain (remainder filled in from reference TRBV19 and TRBJ1-5): DGGITQSPKYLFRKEGQNVTLSCEQNLNHDAMYWYRQDPGQGLRLIYYSQIVNDFQKGDIAEGYSVSREKKESFPLTVTSAQKNPTAFYLCASRRTVNQPQHFGDGTRLSIL.

The genes are TRBV4-1 and TRBJ2-4, with D uncertain. Germline CDR1 reads MGHRA; CDR2 reads YSYEKL. V shed 1 base and J shed 1 base, with 11 bases lying between them. The CDR3 is 16 amino acids. CDR3 sequence reads: CASSQVGGAAKNIQYF. DNA for the CDR3: TGCGCCAGCAGCCAAGTTGGTGGAGCGGCCAAAAACATTCAGTACTTC.

The V call is TRBV5-1, the J call TRBJ2-7, with D unclear. The CDR3 contains 15 residues. Germline values: CDR1 SGHRS, CDR2 YFSETQ. Between the trimmed V and J ends, which lost 0 bases and 2 bases, there was a span of 12 bases. The CDR3, as DNA: TGCGCCAGCAGCTTGGAAGTCGGGCCTGCCTACGAGCAGTACTTC. Translated, it gives CASSLEVGPAYEQYF.

The rearrangement joins TRBV5-4 to TRBJ1-1, with D unresolved. Germline lookup yields CDR1 SGHNT and CDR2 YYREEE (reference sequence). Trimming left V 4 bases short and J 0 bases short, with 10 bases between. The CDR3 is 14 amino acids. DNA for the CDR3: TGTGCCAGCAGCGAGAGCGGGATGAACACTGAAGCTTTCTTT. Protein: CASSESGMNTEAFF.

About this clone itself: At one end, the junction sequence differs from germline, possibly due to a read error. This chain joins TRBV6-6 and TRBJ2-7; D is undetermined. The CDR3 covers 12 residues. Germline V gene sequence: CDR1 MNHNY, CDR2 SVGAGI (reference sequence). CDR3 coding DNA: TGTGCCAGCAGTTACTCGATCGCCTGGTACAGCTTC. Protein sequence: CASSYSIAWYSF.

The rearrangement joins TRBV7-9 to TRBJ1-1; 7 nucleotides match TRBD1. Trimming removed 5 bases from V and 1 base from J; junction bases left unmatched: 4. Germline CDR1 SEHNR, CDR2 FQNEAQ (reference sequence). The CDR3 loop spans 14 amino acids. The CDR3, as DNA: TGTGCCAGCAGCGATAGGGGGCCGAACACTGAAGCTTTCTTT. Encoded protein: CASSDRGPNTEAFF.

This chain connects TRBV7-3 to TRBJ2-1; D may be TRBD1 (5 bases). Germline V gene sequence: CDR1 SGHTA, CDR2 FQGTGA. The CDR3 length is 12 residues. V was shortened by 6 bases and J by 7 bases, with 10 bases between the two germline ends. Written as DNA, the CDR3 is TGTGCCAGCAGGGAACAGGCGAATGAGCAGTTCTTC. Translated: CASREQANEQFF.

The rearrangement uses TRBV5-1 and TRBJ1-1; 10 bases fit TRBD1. V was pared by 0 bases and J by 8 bases, with 7 bases of the junction left unmatched. Per germline, CDR1 SGHRS and CDR2 YFSETQ. The length of the CDR3 is 15 residues. CDR3 nucleotide sequence: TGCGCCAGCAGCTTGGGGGGACAGGGGTTAGAGGAAGCTTTCTTT. Its translation is CASSLGGQGLEEAFF.

The CDR3 nucleotides are TGCGCCAGCAGCTTGGCCGGACAGGGGATGGATGAGCAGTTCTTC. This translates into CASSLAGQGMDEQFF. The rearrangement joins TRBV5-1 to TRBJ2-1; 9 positions agree with TRBD1. CDR1 is SGHRS, CDR2 YFSETQ, per germline. There are 15 residues in the CDR3. J gave up 8 bases and V 0 bases, and 6 bases lay outside the gene matches.

The chain couples TRBV5-1 to TRBJ2-4; no firm D call. The germline V gene has CDR1 SGHRS and CDR2 YFSETQ. Trimming left V 0 bases short and J 3 bases short, with 7 bases between. This CDR3 is built from 14 residues. Here the CDR3 reads CASSLEWGKNIQYF. Here the CDR3 DNA reads TGCGCCAGCAGCTTGGAGTGGGGCAAAAACATTCAGTACTTC.

This clone was observed a handful of times. V is TRBV11-2 and J is TRBJ1-5; D might be TRBD1 (5 bases). Germline values: CDR1 SGHAT, CDR2 FQNNGV. V was trimmed by 4 bases and J by 1 base, leaving 8 bases between them. The CDR3 consists of 14 residues. CDR3 in amino acids: CASSSDTSNQPQHF. CDR3 in DNA: TGTGCCAGCAGCTCGGACACCAGCAATCAGCCCCAGCATTTT.

V is TRBV6-5 and J is TRBJ2-1, with TRBD1 matching over 10 bases. The CDR3 has 15 residues. Germline CDR1 is MNHEY and CDR2 is SVGAGI. J was trimmed by 10 bases and V by 6 bases; bases with no gene match: 12. The CDR3 DNA reads TGTGCCAGCAGATCGGGACAGGGGATTCCGGGGGAGCAGTTCTTC. It codes for CASRSGQGIPGEQFF.

The chain has TRBV27 and TRBJ1-6; the D is unclear. This CDR3 comprises 15 residues. Trimming pared 3 bases from V and 0 bases from J, leaving 6 bases between. Per the germline V gene, CDR1 is MNHEY and CDR2 is SMNVEV (reference sequence). The CDR3 reads CASSFESSYNSPLHF. CDR3 coding DNA: TGTGCCAGCAGTTTCGAGAGCTCCTATAATTCACCCCTCCACTTT.

Written as DNA, the CDR3 is TGTGCCAGCAGACGTGGTTGGGGGAACTCCTACGAGCAGTACTTC. Protein sequence: CASRRGWGNSYEQYF. The chain couples TRBV27 to TRBJ2-7, with D perhaps being TRBD1 or TRBD2 (5 bases each). Per germline, CDR1 MNHEY and CDR2 SMNVEV (reference sequence). The CDR3 extends over 15 amino acids. V shed 6 bases and J shed 0 bases, with 15 bases lying between them.

Concerning this clone: The same CDR3 arises from other DNA sequences in this sample as well. The chain uses TRBV28 and TRBJ1-2, with 8 positions matching TRBD1. Germline V lookup: CDR1 MDHEN, CDR2 SYDVKM. V was pared by 3 bases and J by 8 bases, with 2 bases of the junction left unmatched. The CDR3 contains 12 residues. CDR3 protein: CASSLQGAGYTF. CDR3 nucleotide sequence: TGTGCCAGCAGTTTGCAGGGGGCCGGCTACACCTTC.